The present T cell receptor beta chain was sequenced within a study of vaccination and CD4 T cells after COVID-19. Overall study: Collection of post-COVID samples occurred a median approximately 93 days after diagnosis, spanning a range of 35 to 161. From HCoV-229E, HCoV-OC43, HCoV-NL63 and SARS-CoV-2, overlapping spike peptides were used to stimulate the cells.

This clonotype was counted a few times. Its antigen is undetermined. Cultured CD4+ T-cell DNA underwent Oncomine TCR Beta short-read sequencing. One entry per CDR3 protein, called by TCRdb with MiXCR from the PCR reads. This table has about 22,000 distinct CDR3 sequences, 45% to 50% appearing once. Trimming cost V 3 bases and J 2 bases, with 18 bases left between them. The CDR3 runs to 17 residues. Germline CDR1 and CDR2: LNHNV and YYDKDF (reference sequence). The sample's treatment: roughly 10-day PBMC culture with coronavirus spike peptide pools or control peptides (ViraFEST assay). Sequenced: CD4+ T cells from blood, cultured in vitro. The chain uses TRBV15 and TRBJ2-3; possible D gene TRBD2, 6 bases. The receptor's source is a human donor who had recovered from COVID-19. CDR3: CATSRAGLMTFTDTQYF. The CDR3 DNA follows: TGTGCCACCAGCAGGGCGGGACTTATGACTTTCACAGATACGCAGTATTTT.